A selection of T cell receptor beta chains follows, all from one sample in a study of CD8 T cells in Susac syndrome. Each CDR3 protein is one row after TCRdb ran MiXCR on the immunoSEQ multiplex PCR reads. The table has 95,000 to 150,000 distinct CDR3 sequences, under 96% seen once. The sequenced sample consisted of CD4+ T cells from PBMCs. Every receptor here comes from a human donor with Susac syndrome. The CDR3 runs from the conserved cysteine through the conserved F or W. Each record gives: clone size, D gene, J gene, V gene, CDR3 protein, CDR3 DNA. The D gene is left open where the match is weak. Clone size is shown for a subset of rows, as once, few, many or a class of expanded clone.

clone size: .
D gene: TRBD2
J gene: TRBJ2-7
V gene: TRBV14
CDR3 protein: CASSQAASGRPSYEQYF
CDR3 DNA: TGTGCCAGCAGCCAAGCGGCTAGCGGGAGACCGTCCTACGAGCAGTACTTC

clone size: .
D gene: .
J gene: TRBJ1-1
V gene: TRBV6-5
CDR3 protein: CASTPRVTAEAFF
CDR3 DNA: TGTGCCAGCACCCCCCGGGTGACGGCTGAAGCTTTCTTT

clone size: .
D gene: .
J gene: TRBJ2-5
V gene: TRBV7-9
CDR3 protein: CASSYRTDQETQYF
CDR3 DNA: TGTGCCAGCAGCTATAGGACAGACCAAGAGACCCAGTACTTC

clone size: .
D gene: TRBD2
J gene: TRBJ2-7
V gene: TRBV6-2/TRBV6-3
CDR3 protein: CASRGSGRGEQYF
CDR3 DNA: TGTGCCAGCCGAGGAAGCGGGAGAGGCGAGCAGTACTTC

clone size: few
D gene: TRBD1
J gene: TRBJ2-7
V gene: TRBV2
CDR3 protein: CASRRDSSYEQYF
CDR3 DNA: TGTGCCAGCCGCCGGGACAGTTCCTACGAGCAGTACTTC

clone size: .
D gene: .
J gene: TRBJ1-1
V gene: TRBV3-1
CDR3 protein: CASSPQGVGAFF
CDR3 DNA: TGTGCCAGCAGCCCCCAGGGCGTGGGGGCTTTCTTT

clone size: .
D gene: .
J gene: TRBJ2-3
V gene: TRBV7-9
CDR3 protein: CASSIRQGDTQYF
CDR3 DNA: TGTGCCAGCAGTATCCGGCAGGGAGATACGCAGTATTTT

clone size: .
D gene: TRBD2
J gene: TRBJ2-1
V gene: TRBV20-1
CDR3 protein: CSARFSAGEGHEQFF
CDR3 DNA: TGCAGTGCTAGGTTTTCAGCGGGAGAGGGCCATGAGCAGTTCTTC

clone size: .
D gene: .
J gene: TRBJ2-2
V gene: TRBV6-2/TRBV6-3
CDR3 protein: CASSRSELTGELFF
CDR3 DNA: TGTGCCAGCAGCCGCTCTGAACTCACCGGGGAGCTGTTTTTT

clone size: .
D gene: TRBD1
J gene: TRBJ2-7
V gene: TRBV2
CDR3 protein: CASSGPRQGQYF
CDR3 DNA: TGTGCCAGCAGTGGGCCCCGACAGGGGCAGTACTTC

clone size: .
D gene: TRBD1
J gene: TRBJ2-5
V gene: TRBV20-1
CDR3 protein: CSAGRTGQETQYF
CDR3 DNA: TGCAGTGCTGGAAGGACAGGCCAAGAGACCCAGTACTTC

clone size: .
D gene: .
J gene: TRBJ2-3
V gene: TRBV29-1
CDR3 protein: CSVVSDTDTQYF
CDR3 DNA: TGCAGCGTGGTTAGCGACACAGATACGCAGTATTTT

clone size: .
D gene: TRBD1
J gene: TRBJ2-1
V gene: TRBV5-1
CDR3 protein: CASSLGTGDNEQFF
CDR3 DNA: TGCGCCAGCAGCCTCGGGACAGGGGACAATGAGCAGTTCTTC

clone size: .
D gene: .
J gene: TRBJ2-4
V gene: TRBV5-1
CDR3 protein: CASSFGVSENIQYF
CDR3 DNA: TGCGCCAGCAGCTTCGGCGTCTCCGAAAACATTCAGTACTTC

clone size: .
D gene: TRBD2
J gene: TRBJ2-2
V gene: TRBV9
CDR3 protein: CASSQQSAGAGELFF
CDR3 DNA: TGTGCCAGCAGCCAACAATCAGCGGGAGCCGGGGAGCTGTTTTTT

clone size: .
D gene: .
J gene: TRBJ2-5
V gene: TRBV29-1
CDR3 protein: CSASIKTGETQYF
CDR3 DNA: TGCAGCGCTTCGATAAAGACCGGAGAGACCCAGTACTTC

clone size: once
D gene: .
J gene: TRBJ2-7
V gene: TRBV24-1
CDR3 protein: CATSDFGSYEQYF
CDR3 DNA: TGTGCCACCAGTGATTTTGGGTCCTACGAGCAGTACTTC

clone size: once
D gene: .
J gene: TRBJ2-5
V gene: TRBV7-2
CDR3 protein: CASSDGWQETQYF
CDR3 DNA: TGTGCCAGCTCGGATGGTTGGCAAGAGACCCAGTACTTC

clone size: once
D gene: .
J gene: TRBJ2-5
V gene: TRBV24-1
CDR3 protein: CATSLSGSQETQYF
CDR3 DNA: TGTGCCACCAGTCTCTCAGGGTCCCAAGAGACCCAGTACTTC

clone size: .
D gene: .
J gene: TRBJ2-1
V gene: TRBV9
CDR3 protein: CASSVRMDEQFF
CDR3 DNA: TGTGCCAGCAGCGTACGCATGGATGAGCAGTTCTTC

clone size: .
D gene: .
J gene: TRBJ2-5
V gene: TRBV7-3
CDR3 protein: CASSFGQPRETQYF
CDR3 DNA: TGTGCCAGCAGCTTCGGGCAGCCTCGAGAGACCCAGTACTTC

clone size: few
D gene: .
J gene: TRBJ2-5
V gene: TRBV5-1
CDR3 protein: CASSALGRGPKTQYF
CDR3 DNA: TGCGCCAGCAGCGCCCTGGGGAGGGGGCCGAAGACCCAGTACTTC

clone size: .
D gene: TRBD2
J gene: TRBJ2-5
V gene: TRBV24-1
CDR3 protein: CATSAAGVETQYF
CDR3 DNA: TGTGCCACCAGTGCGGCGGGAGTGGAGACCCAGTACTTC

clone size: .
D gene: .
J gene: TRBJ2-3
V gene: TRBV29-1
CDR3 protein: CSVAARETDTQYF
CDR3 DNA: TGCAGCGTTGCCGCCAGGGAAACAGATACGCAGTATTTT

clone size: .
D gene: .
J gene: TRBJ2-2
V gene: TRBV7-3
CDR3 protein: CASSLKQGDTGELFF
CDR3 DNA: TGTGCCAGCAGCTTAAAACAGGGAGACACCGGGGAGCTGTTTTTT

clone size: .
D gene: .
J gene: TRBJ2-1
V gene: TRBV7-3
CDR3 protein: CASSLGTNGPLSEQFF
CDR3 DNA: TGTGCCAGCAGCTTAGGGACAAACGGGCCTCTGAGTGAGCAGTTCTTC

clone size: .
D gene: .
J gene: TRBJ2-7
V gene: TRBV29-1
CDR3 protein: CSVETTTGYLQYF
CDR3 DNA: TGCAGCGTTGAAACGACTACAGGGTATTTGCAGTACTTC

clone size: once
D gene: .
J gene: TRBJ1-1
V gene: TRBV12-3/TRBV12-4
CDR3 protein: CASSPLRTEAFF
CDR3 DNA: TGTGCCAGCAGCCCCTTACGGACTGAAGCTTTCTTT

clone size: .
D gene: TRBD2
J gene: TRBJ2-7
V gene: TRBV5-1
CDR3 protein: CASSLGTSAYEQYF
CDR3 DNA: TGCGCCAGCAGCTTGGGAACTAGCGCATACGAGCAGTACTTC

clone size: .
D gene: TRBD1
J gene: TRBJ1-1
V gene: TRBV10-3
CDR3 protein: CAISSGGGNTEAFF
CDR3 DNA: TGTGCCATCAGTTCAGGGGGGGGAAACACTGAAGCTTTCTTT

clone size: .
D gene: TRBD1
J gene: TRBJ1-1
V gene: TRBV29-1
CDR3 protein: CSARTGANTEAFF
CDR3 DNA: TGCAGCGCAAGGACAGGTGCGAACACTGAAGCTTTCTTT

clone size: .
D gene: TRBD2
J gene: TRBJ2-1
V gene: TRBV3-1
CDR3 protein: CASRRTSVGHGEQFF
CDR3 DNA: TGTGCCAGCAGAAGGACTAGCGTGGGCCACGGGGAGCAGTTCTTC

clone size: .
D gene: .
J gene: TRBJ1-2
V gene: TRBV30
CDR3 protein: CAWMSWGLQSGYTF
CDR3 DNA: TGTGCCTGGATGTCCTGGGGCCTACAGTCAGGCTACACCTTC

clone size: .
D gene: TRBD2
J gene: TRBJ2-1
V gene: TRBV9
CDR3 protein: CASSDIAGVTYNEQFF
CDR3 DNA: TGTGCCAGCAGCGACATAGCGGGAGTCACCTACAATGAGCAGTTCTTC

clone size: .
D gene: .
J gene: TRBJ2-5
V gene: TRBV7-3
CDR3 protein: CASSESRQETQYF
CDR3 DNA: TGTGCCAGCAGCGAGTCTAGACAAGAGACCCAGTACTTC

clone size: once
D gene: .
J gene: TRBJ1-2
V gene: TRBV20-1
CDR3 protein: CSATDSPTNYGYTF
CDR3 DNA: TGCAGTGCAACTGACAGCCCGACTAACTATGGCTACACCTTC

clone size: .
D gene: .
J gene: TRBJ1-5
V gene: TRBV30
CDR3 protein: CAWREGMGNQPQHF
CDR3 DNA: TGTGCCTGGAGGGAGGGAATGGGCAATCAGCCCCAGCATTTT

clone size: .
D gene: .
J gene: TRBJ2-7
V gene: TRBV29-1
CDR3 protein: CSVERATHPYEQYF
CDR3 DNA: TGCAGCGTTGAGAGGGCCACCCACCCCTACGAGCAGTACTTC

clone size: .
D gene: TRBD2
J gene: TRBJ2-3
V gene: TRBV6-1
CDR3 protein: CASSGELAGGTF
CDR3 DNA: TGTGCCAGCAGTGGAGAACTAGCGGGGGGAACTTTT

clone size: .
D gene: .
J gene: TRBJ2-3
V gene: TRBV25-1
CDR3 protein: CASRRTRGTDTQYF
CDR3 DNA: TGTGCCAGCAGACGGACACGAGGCACAGATACGCAGTATTTT

clone size: .
D gene: TRBD2
J gene: TRBJ2-3
V gene: TRBV5-4
CDR3 protein: CASSIRLAGGTDTQYF
CDR3 DNA: TGTGCCAGCAGCATTAGACTAGCGGGAGGCACAGATACGCAGTATTTT

clone size: .
D gene: .
J gene: TRBJ2-2
V gene: TRBV2
CDR3 protein: CASLTGVGGELFF
CDR3 DNA: TGTGCCAGCCTGACGGGGGTCGGCGGGGAGCTGTTTTTT

clone size: .
D gene: TRBD1
J gene: TRBJ1-5
V gene: TRBV20-1
CDR3 protein: CSASRSGTASFNQPQHF
CDR3 DNA: TGCAGTGCTTCTAGGTCCGGGACAGCCAGCTTCAATCAGCCCCAGCATTTT

clone size: .
D gene: .
J gene: TRBJ2-3
V gene: TRBV9
CDR3 protein: CASSVFGSTDTQYF
CDR3 DNA: TGTGCCAGCAGCGTCTTCGGGAGCACAGATACGCAGTATTTT

clone size: .
D gene: TRBD2
J gene: TRBJ2-1
V gene: TRBV29-1
CDR3 protein: CSVLRTSGREAGFF
CDR3 DNA: TGCAGCGTCCTTAGGACTAGCGGGAGAGAGGCTGGGTTCTTC